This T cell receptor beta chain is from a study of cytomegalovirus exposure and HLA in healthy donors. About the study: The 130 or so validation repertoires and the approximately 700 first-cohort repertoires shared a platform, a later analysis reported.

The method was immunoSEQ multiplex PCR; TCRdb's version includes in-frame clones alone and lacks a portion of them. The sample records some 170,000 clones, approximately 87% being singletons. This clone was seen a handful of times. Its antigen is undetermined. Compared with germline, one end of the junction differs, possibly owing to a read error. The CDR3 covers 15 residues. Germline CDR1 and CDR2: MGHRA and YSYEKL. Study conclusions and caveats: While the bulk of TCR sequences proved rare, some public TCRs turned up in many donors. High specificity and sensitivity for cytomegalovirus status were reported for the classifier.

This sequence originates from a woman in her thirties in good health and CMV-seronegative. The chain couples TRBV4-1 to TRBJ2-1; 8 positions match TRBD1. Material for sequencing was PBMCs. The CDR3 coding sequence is TGCGCCAGCAGCAAAGACAGGGGCTCCTACAATGAGCAGTTCTTC. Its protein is CASSKDRGSYNEQFF.